This entry describes one T cell receptor beta chain. This specimen comes from a study of blood T cell repertoires in COVID-19. In the original analysis: By means of reference gene primer amplification, nucleated cell counts were estimated. The assay was immunoSEQ multiplex PCR, and TCRdb's table has in-frame clones only and misses some. Clonal size and the V and J genes are those of that table, whereas D and trimming came from the DNA. The table lists 130,000 to 150,000 clones, 82% of them singletons. Looked up from germline, CDR1 is SGHTA and CDR2 is FQGNSA. V shed 2 bases, J shed 11 bases, and the junction held 6 bases outside the gene matches. This CDR3 is built from 13 residues.

Sequencing used peripheral blood. This receptor was taken from a human donor with acute or convalescent COVID-19. The donor label of this sample is uncertain. This chain links TRBV7-2 with TRBJ1-1; 9 positions match TRBD1. CDR3 in amino acids: CASSLMGQGRAFF. CDR3 DNA sequence: TGTGCCAGCAGCTTAATGGGACAGGGAAGGGCTTTCTTT.